What follows are 23 T cell receptor beta chains derived from one specimen sequenced in a study of blood T cell repertoires in COVID-19 (dated by TCRdb to the early 2020s). The library was made by the immunoSEQ multiplex PCR assay. This is the immuneACCESS table as TCRdb keeps it, with only in-frame sequences that have V and J called. A part of the clones is gone; compared with another copy, unresolved V genes explain less than half, and the rest is unexplained. This sample lists hundreds of thousands of clones; 65% to 90% were detected once. The top ten clonotypes cover approximately 5.1% of the sample. Source material: peripheral blood. The source is a man aged 50 to 59 with COVID-19, enrolled during active disease.

This clone was observed a few times. V gene TRBV3-1 (or the pseudogene TRBV3-2) combines with J gene TRBJ1-2; the D is unclear. Germline assignment: CDR1 LGHDT and CDR2 YNNKEL (reference sequence). The ends were cut back, 4 bases at V and 3 bases at J, with 9 bases in the middle. CDR3 size: 13 residues. The CDR3 protein is CASSPRGHYGYTF. CDR3 coding DNA: TGTGCCAGCAGCCCCCGCGGGCACTATGGCTACACCTTC.

The chain links TRBV13 to TRBJ2-2; 11 bases align to TRBD1. CDR1 and CDR2 from the germline V gene are PRHDT and FYEKMQ (reference sequence). The junction had 3 bases not matched to a gene; V was cut back by 4 bases and J by 2 bases. The CDR3 sequence is 16 residues long. The chain's CDR3 is CASSWDRGFNTGELFF. CDR3 nucleotide sequence: TGTGCCAGCAGCTGGGACAGGGGGTTTAACACCGGGGAGCTGTTTTTT.

The genes are TRBV11-2 and TRBJ2-3; D may be TRBD2 (5 bases). From germline, CDR1 is SGHAT and CDR2 FQNNGV. CDR3 length: 18 amino acids. Deletions cut 0 bases from V and 0 bases from J, with 16 bases between. The CDR3 here is CASSLDKRASLSTDTQYF. The CDR3 nucleotides read TGTGCCAGCAGCTTAGATAAGAGGGCTAGCTTAAGCACAGATACGCAGTATTTT.

The gene calls are TRBV7-3 and TRBJ2-6; possibly TRBD1 for D (6 bases). V shed 6 bases and J shed 0 bases, with 21 bases lying between them. This CDR3 is built from 19 residues. Germline V gene data show CDR1 as SGHTA and CDR2 as FQGTGA. The CDR3 sequence is CASSRQAYAGSSGANVLTF. As DNA, the CDR3 is TGTGCCAGCAGTCGACAGGCCTACGCCGGAAGCTCTGGGGCCAACGTCCTGACTTTC.

The chain combines TRBV5-1 with TRBJ1-1; 9 bases are shared with TRBD1. The trim removed 4 bases at V and 3 bases at J, leaving 10 bases unmatched. Germline V lookup: CDR1 SGHRS, CDR2 YFSETQ. The CDR3 is 16 amino acids. CDR3: CASSTSGQGRYTEAFF. The CDR3 region has the DNA TGCGCCAGCAGCACCTCGGGACAGGGACGGTACACTGAAGCTTTCTTT.

This chain connects TRBV19 to TRBJ1-6; D possibly corresponds to TRBD1 (5 bases). CDR1 and CDR2 (germline): LNHDA, SQIVND (reference sequence). The CDR3 is 15 amino acids. V dropped 6 bases and J dropped 6 bases, with 15 bases sitting between them. Written as DNA, the CDR3 is TGTGCCAGTAGCACGGTTACAGGCCCTAATTCACCCCTCCACTTT. Amino acids: CASSTVTGPNSPLHF.

The rearrangement joins TRBV5-3 to TRBJ2-7, with 7 bases that match TRBD2. TRBV5-3 is labeled an ORF, and its function is uncertain. This CDR3 comprises 16 residues. The junction had 12 bases not matched to a gene; V was cut back by 4 bases and J by 2 bases. The DNA of the CDR3 is TGTGCCAGAAGCCAGCTCGCGGGGGTAAGGGCCTACGAGCAGTACTTC. Its translation: CARSQLAGVRAYEQYF.

This rearrangement joins TRBV7-6 to TRBJ1-3; D is possibly TRBD1 (5 bases). Looked up from germline, CDR1 is SGHVS and CDR2 is FNYEAQ. This CDR3 has 15 residues. Trimming took off 1 base at V and 2 bases at J, with 9 bases between the two ends. The CDR3 DNA reads TGTGCCAGCAGCTTAGAGCAGGGCGCTGGAAACACCATATATTTT. Residues: CASSLEQGAGNTIYF.

This clone was seen a few times. This chain connects TRBV14 to TRBJ1-1; 7 bases align to TRBD1. Germline values: CDR1 SGHDN, CDR2 FVKESK. This CDR3 is built from 14 residues. V lost 1 base and J lost 5; bases outside the gene matches: 4. CDR3 loop: CASSQVSRGTEAFF. The CDR3 coding sequence is TGTGCCAGCAGCCAAGTGTCCAGGGGGACTGAAGCTTTCTTT.

This chain uses TRBV3-1 (or the pseudogene TRBV3-2) with TRBJ2-2, with D possibly TRBD1 on 6 matching bases. This CDR3 contains 16 residues. CDR1 LGHDT and CDR2 YNNKEL come from the germline V gene (reference sequence). Trimming left V 3 bases short and J 5 bases short, with 16 bases between. The DNA for the CDR3 is TGTGCCAGCAGCCATGGGGGCCGACAGCGAACCGGGGAGCTGTTTTTT. Translating it yields CASSHGGRQRTGELFF.

The chain joins TRBV10-3 to TRBJ2-7, with 10 bases aligning to TRBD2. After removal of 7 bases from V and 2 bases from J, the junction contained 2 bases not matched to a gene. The CDR3 sequence is 13 residues long. The germline gives CDR1 ENHRY, CDR2 SYGVKD. The CDR3 reads CAITGTSAYEQYF. The CDR3 bases are TGTGCCATCACCGGGACTAGCGCCTACGAGCAGTACTTC.

The V and J genes are TRBV5-1 and TRBJ2-7, with a tentative D call TRBD1 (6 bases). Germline CDR1 SGHRS, CDR2 YFSETQ. Trimming took 0 bases from V and 0 from J, leaving 16 bases between them. The CDR3 length is 17 residues. CDR3 nucleotides: TGCGCCAGCAGCTTGGAGGCGTCGTCAGGGGCCTCCTACGAGCAGTACTTC. It yields the protein CASSLEASSGASYEQYF.

The genes are TRBV19 and TRBJ2-7, with TRBD2 matching 9 bases. Germline trimming cut 1 base from V and 1 base from J; bases unmatched to any gene: 5. This CDR3 contains 16 residues. Germline CDR1 and CDR2: LNHDA and SQIVND (reference sequence). CDR3 amino acids: CASSIAARGGSYEQYF. CDR3 DNA sequence: TGTGCCAGTAGTATAGCAGCGCGGGGGGGATCCTACGAGCAGTACTTC. Using reference TRBV19 and TRBJ2-7 for the parts outside the CDR3, the full variable domain is DGGITQSPKYLFRKEGQNVTLSCEQNLNHDAMYWYRQDPGQGLRLIYYSQIVNDFQKGDIAEGYSVSREKKESFPLTVTSAQKNPTAFYLCASSIAARGGSYEQYFGPGTRLTVT.

The chain employs TRBV7-9 and TRBJ2-7; possible D gene TRBD1, 6 bases. The length of the CDR3 is 16 residues. Germline V gene data show CDR1 as SEHNR and CDR2 as FQNEAQ (reference sequence). V was cut by 5 bases and J by 4 bases, with 21 bases left in between. DNA of the CDR3: TGTGCCAGCAGCCCAAGGGAAGGGGCAGGGGTTTACGAGCAGTACTTC. This translates into CASSPREGAGVYEQYF.

The chain couples TRBV12-3 or TRBV12-4 to TRBJ2-7; 7 bases agree with TRBD1. There are 13 residues in the CDR3. V was pared by 3 bases and J by 6 bases, with 5 bases of the junction left unmatched. The CDR3 is CASSLWDRPEQYF. In DNA, the CDR3 is TGTGCCAGCAGTTTGTGGGACAGACCCGAGCAGTACTTC.

The chain has TRBV28 and TRBJ1-5; no clear D. This CDR3 comprises 12 residues. Germline V lookup: CDR1 MDHEN, CDR2 SYDVKM. The V end lost 2 bases, the J end lost 4 bases, and 3 bases lay between the germline ends. CDR3 nucleotide sequence: TGTGCCAGCAGTTTACGGAATCAGCCCCAGCATTTT. As protein: CASSLRNQPQHF. Looking up the rest from reference TRBV28 and TRBJ1-5 gives the full variable domain: DVKVTQSSRYLVKRTGEKVFLECVQDMDHENMFWYRQDPGLGLRLIYFSYDVKMKEKGDIPEGYSVSREKKERFSLILESASTNQTSMYLCASSLRNQPQHFGDGTRLSIL.

The chain links TRBV5-6 to TRBJ2-2; 8 nucleotides align to TRBD2. V shed 7 bases, J shed 3 bases, and the junction held 5 bases outside the gene matches. CDR3 length equals 14 residues. Germline lookup yields CDR1 SGHDT and CDR2 YYEEEE. The CDR3 reads CASGAGGYTGELFF. Here the CDR3 DNA reads TGTGCCAGCGGGGCGGGGGGCTACACCGGGGAGCTGTTTTTT.

The J gene is TRBJ2-3, the V gene TRBV19, with TRBD2 matching over 11 bases. Germline assignment: CDR1 LNHDA and CDR2 SQIVND (reference sequence). The J segment lost 1 base and the V segment lost 3 bases, leaving 6 bases of the junction unmatched. CDR3 length: 17 residues. This CDR3 reads CASSISGGAFRTDTQYF. CDR3 nucleotides: TGTGCCAGTAGTATTAGCGGGGGGGCCTTTCGCACAGATACGCAGTATTTT.

The chain links TRBV3-1 (or the pseudogene TRBV3-2) to TRBJ2-3, with 10 nucleotides matching TRBD2. After removal of 3 bases from V and 3 bases from J, the junction contained 9 bases not matched to a gene. In germline, CDR1 is LGHDT, CDR2 YNNKEL (reference sequence). The CDR3 sequence is 17 residues long. The CDR3: CASSHYASGGTTDTQYF. CDR3 nucleotide sequence: TGTGCCAGCAGCCATTACGCTAGCGGGGGAACGACAGATACGCAGTATTTT.

The rearrangement links TRBV9 to TRBJ2-1; TRBD1 matches at 9 bases. With V trimmed by 5 bases and J by 9 bases, 9 bases remained unmatched. Germline-derived CDR1 and CDR2 are SGDLS and YYNGEE. This CDR3 contains 14 residues. The CDR3 here is CASRPGQGFGEQFF. The DNA for the CDR3 is TGTGCCAGCAGACCGGGACAGGGCTTCGGTGAGCAGTTCTTC.

V and J are TRBV27 and TRBJ1-2; 9 nucleotides line up with TRBD1. The CDR3 covers 15 residues. Looked up from germline, CDR1 is MNHEY and CDR2 is SMNVEV (reference sequence). J was trimmed by 5 bases and V by 6 bases; bases with no gene match: 10. The CDR3 loop is CASSPSGTGTYGYTF. The CDR3 coding sequence is TGTGCCAGCAGCCCTTCCGGGACAGGGACATATGGCTACACCTTC.

The chain has TRBV3-1 (or the pseudogene TRBV3-2) and TRBJ1-1, with D perhaps TRBD1 (5 bases). The CDR3 totals 15 residues. Trimming took 3 bases from V and 5 from J, leaving 16 bases between them. The germline V gene encodes CDR1 LGHDT and CDR2 YNNKEL (reference sequence). CDR3 in amino acids: CASSQAIGGGTEAFF. The CDR3 DNA reads TGTGCCAGCAGCCAGGCCATTGGGGGGGGGACTGAAGCTTTCTTT.

The chain carries TRBV19 and TRBJ1-5, with D unresolved. Germline-derived CDR1 and CDR2 are LNHDA and SQIVND (reference sequence). Trimming left V 3 bases short and J 4 bases short, with 13 bases between. The CDR3 runs 15 residues. The CDR3 protein is CASSITSGGNQPQHF. In DNA, the CDR3 is TGTGCCAGTAGTATCACTTCGGGTGGGAATCAGCCCCAGCATTTT.